Following are 16 T cell receptor beta chains from one sample sequenced in a study of OX40 agonist ivuxolimab in advanced cancers. Here immunoSEQ multiplex PCR was the method, and the copy in TCRdb shows in-frame clones only, minus some. The sample carries roughly 80,000 clones, roughly 85% recorded once. The sample in question was CD4+ or CD8+ T cells sorted from blood, obtained in a trial of the OX40 agonist ivuxolimab. Source of these receptors: an adult with an advanced solid tumor such as melanoma, head and neck, liver or kidney cancer.

The chain joins TRBV9 to TRBJ2-5; 7 bases line up with TRBD1. V dropped 0 bases and J dropped 5; count of bases not matched to a gene: 10. This CDR3 has 16 amino acids. Germline V gene lookup returns CDR1 SGDLS and CDR2 YYNGEE. CDR3 loop: CASSVGDRLEGETQYF. The CDR3 nucleotides read TGTGCCAGCAGCGTAGGGGACAGATTAGAAGGGGAGACCCAGTACTTC.

This chain links TRBV9 with TRBJ2-3; TRBD2 might be the D (6 bases). Trimming removed 5 bases at V and 5 bases at J, with 15 bases between. CDR3 size: 14 residues. CDR1 and CDR2 (germline): SGDLS, YYNGEE. In DNA, the CDR3 is TGTGCCAGCAGTTGGAGGGCCGGGGAAGATACGCAGTATTTT. Encoded protein: CASSWRAGEDTQYF.

V gene TRBV19 combines with J gene TRBJ2-5; possibly TRBD1 for D (6 bases). This CDR3 is built from 15 residues. Trimming pared 1 base from V and 4 bases from J, leaving 13 bases between. The V gene's germline CDR1 is LNHDA and CDR2 SQIVND (reference sequence). For the CDR3, the DNA is TGTGCCAGTAGTATAGTGGTAGACAGGTCAGAGACCCAGTACTTC. The encoded protein is CASSIVVDRSETQYF. Supplemented by reference TRBV19 and TRBJ2-5, the full variable domain reads DGGITQSPKYLFRKEGQNVTLSCEQNLNHDAMYWYRQDPGQGLRLIYYSQIVNDFQKGDIAEGYSVSREKKESFPLTVTSAQKNPTAFYLCASSIVVDRSETQYFGPGTRLLVL.

V and J are TRBV27 and TRBJ2-5; TRBD2 aligns across 8 bases. Per the germline V gene, CDR1 is MNHEY and CDR2 is SMNVEV (reference sequence). The V segment lost 4 bases and the J segment 5 bases; nucleotides outside the gene matches: 3. The CDR3 spans 13 residues. The CDR3 coding sequence is TGTGCCAGCAGTTCGGGGGGGATTGAGACCCAGTACTTC. It is translated as CASSSGGIETQYF.

The J gene is TRBJ2-3, the V gene TRBV27, with a weak D call TRBD2 (5 bases). The CDR3 consists of 18 residues. Trimming pared 7 bases from V and 0 bases from J, leaving 23 bases between. Germline-derived CDR1 and CDR2 are MNHEY and SMNVEV (reference sequence). CDR3 bases: TGTGCCAGCAATAATTACCCCCTCCGGGGAACTAGCACAGATACGCAGTATTTT. This gives the protein CASNNYPLRGTSTDTQYF.

The chain couples TRBV19 to TRBJ2-3; 7 bases are a match to TRBD1. Germline V gene lookup returns CDR1 LNHDA and CDR2 SQIVND (reference sequence). This CDR3 comprises 16 residues. The J segment lost 0 bases and the V segment lost 5 bases, leaving 8 bases of the junction unmatched. In DNA form, the CDR3 reads TGTGCCAGTAGTTCTACAGGGGTCACTAGCACAGATACGCAGTATTTT. Protein: CASSSTGVTSTDTQYF.

The CDR3 reads CASSPLTGRNTEAFF. In DNA, the CDR3 is TGTGCCAGCTCACCCCTTACAGGGAGGAACACTGAAGCTTTCTTT. This chain links TRBV18 with TRBJ1-1; the D gene is possibly TRBD1 (6 bases). Per the germline V gene, CDR1 is KGHSH and CDR2 is LQKENI. The germline V and J ends were trimmed by 3 bases and 1 base, with 12 bases remaining between them. The CDR3 is 15 amino acids. Full variable domain (missing parts from reference TRBV18 and TRBJ1-1): NAGVMQNPRHLVRRRGQEARLRCSPMKGHSHVYWYRQLPEEGLKFMVYLQKENIIDESGMPKERFSAEFPKEGPSILRIQQVVRGDSAAYFCASSPLTGRNTEAFFGQGTRLTVV.

The chain uses TRBV29-1 and TRBJ2-7; 12 positions match TRBD2. CDR1 is SQVTM and CDR2 is ANQGSEA in the germline V gene. V lost 6 bases and J lost 6; bases outside the gene matches: 15. This CDR3 spans 16 amino acids. The CDR3 spells CSVRLAGVTPLGEQYF. The CDR3 coding sequence is TGCAGCGTGCGACTAGCGGGAGTCACCCCCCTGGGCGAGCAGTACTTC.

The chain joins TRBV6-5 to TRBJ1-2; D remains unclear. V lost 2 bases, J lost 2 bases, and 12 bases lay in between. Germline loops: CDR1 MNHEY, CDR2 SVGAGI. The CDR3 is made up of 15 amino acids. The CDR3 DNA sequence: TGTGCCAGCAGTTACAGTCAAGGCTCGAACTATGGCTACACCTTC. This translates into CASSYSQGSNYGYTF.

This chain uses TRBV6-1 with TRBJ1-4; D is unresolved. The CDR3 length is 13 residues. CDR1 and CDR2 (germline): MNHNS, SASEGT. Trimming pared 8 bases from V and 1 base from J, leaving 8 bases between. The CDR3 region has the DNA TGTGCCAGCCGAAGGCAAACTAATGAAAAACTGTTTTTT. Residues: CASRRQTNEKLFF.

The count of this clone is one. The rearrangement links TRBV9 to TRBJ2-7; D is perhaps TRBD1 (5 bases). There are 14 residues in the CDR3. V lost 0 bases and J lost 2, with 9 bases in between. CDR1 SGDLS and CDR2 YYNGEE come from the germline V gene. The CDR3 loop is CASSVDQGTYEQYF. CDR3 DNA: TGTGCCAGCAGCGTAGACCAGGGCACCTACGAGCAGTACTTC.

Concerning this clone: The junction departs from the called germline gene at one end, perhaps through a read error. This sequence joins TRBV30 and TRBJ2-1; 8 nucleotides match TRBD2. Germline CDR1 GTSNPN, CDR2 SVGIG (reference sequence). CDR3 length: 17 amino acids. The chain's CDR3 is CAWSVRAGSGSYYEQFF. The CDR3 nucleotides are TGTGCCTGGAGTGTACGAGCAGGAAGCGGGAGCTACTATGAGCAGTTCTTC.

The chain links TRBV10-3 to TRBJ2-5; possible D gene TRBD1, 6 bases. The CDR3 consists of 16 residues. From germline, CDR1 is ENHRY and CDR2 SYGVKD. Trimming left V 2 bases short and J 5 bases short, with 18 bases between. CDR3 protein: CAISETAGAPRETQYF. Here the CDR3 DNA reads TGTGCCATCAGTGAGACCGCAGGGGCACCCCGGGAGACCCAGTACTTC.

The sample holds one count of this clone. This chain joins TRBV27 and TRBJ2-1; 10 bases are shared with TRBD2. CDR1 is MNHEY and CDR2 is SMNVEV in the germline V gene (reference sequence). The trim removed 2 bases at V and 10 bases at J, leaving 5 bases unmatched. The CDR3 loop spans 14 amino acids. This CDR3 reads CASSLGLAAREQFF. CDR3 in DNA: TGTGCCAGCAGTTTAGGACTAGCGGCTCGGGAGCAGTTCTTC.

The V and J genes are TRBV2 and TRBJ2-1; no reliable D call. The CDR3 contains 11 residues. V was clipped by 1 base and J by 15 bases, with 10 bases between them. CDR1 SNHLY and CDR2 FYNNEI come from the germline V gene. The CDR3 DNA reads TGTGCCAGCAGTGAAGGGGCCATTCGGTTCTTC. Encoded protein: CASSEGAIRFF.

The chain is built from TRBV4-3 and TRBJ2-5, with 9 positions matching TRBD2. The V and J ends lost 1 base and 4 bases, in that order; junction bases with no gene match: 10. Per the germline V gene, CDR1 is LGHNA and CDR2 is YSLEER. The CDR3 is 17 residues long. Here the CDR3 reads CASSQVKKREASETQYF. CDR3 bases: TGCGCCAGCAGCCAAGTGAAGAAGCGGGAGGCCTCAGAGACCCAGTACTTC.